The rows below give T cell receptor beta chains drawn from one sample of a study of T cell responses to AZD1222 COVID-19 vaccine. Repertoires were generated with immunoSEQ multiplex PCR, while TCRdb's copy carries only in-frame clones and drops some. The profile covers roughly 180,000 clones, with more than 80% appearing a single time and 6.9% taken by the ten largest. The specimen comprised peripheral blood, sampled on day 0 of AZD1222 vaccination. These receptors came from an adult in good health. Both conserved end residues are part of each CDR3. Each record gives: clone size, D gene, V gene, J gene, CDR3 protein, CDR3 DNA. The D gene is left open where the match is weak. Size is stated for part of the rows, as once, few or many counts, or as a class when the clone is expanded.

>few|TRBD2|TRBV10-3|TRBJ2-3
CAIGTSGGADTQYF
TGTGCCATCGGGACTAGCGGGGGGGCAGATACGCAGTATTTT
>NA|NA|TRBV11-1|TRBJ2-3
CASSSTTDTDTQYF
TGTGCCAGCAGCTCCACGACCGACACAGATACGCAGTATTTT
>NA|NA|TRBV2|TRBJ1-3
CASIRVVGNTIYF
TGTGCCAGCATCAGGGTCGTTGGAAACACCATATATTTT
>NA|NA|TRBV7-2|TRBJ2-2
CASSLVWASSNTGELFF
TGTGCCAGCAGCTTAGTGTGGGCTAGCTCGAACACCGGGGAGCTGTTTTTT
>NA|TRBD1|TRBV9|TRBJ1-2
CASSPLSQPGQGAYGYTF
TGTGCCAGCAGCCCCTTGTCTCAGCCGGGACAGGGGGCTTATGGCTACACCTTC
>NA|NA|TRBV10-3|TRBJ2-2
CAISALAGSTGELFF
TGTGCCATCAGTGCTTTGGCAGGCTCAACCGGGGAGCTGTTTTTT
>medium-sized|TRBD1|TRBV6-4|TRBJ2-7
CASSAGTGGYEQYF
TGTGCCAGCAGTGCCGGGACAGGGGGCTACGAGCAGTACTTC
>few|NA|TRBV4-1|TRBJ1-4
CASSLSPASTNEKLFF
TGCGCCAGCAGCCTCTCACCCGCATCAACTAATGAAAAACTGTTTTTT
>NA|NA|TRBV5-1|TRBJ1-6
CASSLAGQTLSSPLHF
TGCGCCAGCAGCTTGGCCGGACAGACTCTCTCTTCACCCCTCCACTTT
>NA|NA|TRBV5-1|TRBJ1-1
CASSPGDRRPNMNTEAFF
TGCGCCAGCAGCCCCGGCGACAGGCGGCCTAATATGAACACTGAAGCTTTCTTT
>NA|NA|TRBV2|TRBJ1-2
CASRPGGVGYGYTF
TGTGCCAGCCGCCCCGGTGGGGTTGGCTATGGCTACACCTTC
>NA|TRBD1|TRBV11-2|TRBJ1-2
CASSLGGRGQGKNYGYTF
TGTGCCAGCAGCTTAGGCGGCCGGGGACAGGGAAAAAACTATGGCTACACCTTC
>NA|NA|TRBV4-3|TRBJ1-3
CASSQDSGTSGNTIYF
TGCGCCAGCAGCCAAGATAGTGGGACCTCTGGAAACACCATATATTTT
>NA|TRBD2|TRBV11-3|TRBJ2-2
CASSPTSGVGSGELFF
TGTGCCAGCAGCCCGACTAGCGGGGTTGGTTCCGGGGAGCTGTTTTTT
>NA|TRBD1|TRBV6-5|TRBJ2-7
CASDRDRGYEQYF
TGTGCCAGTGACCGGGACAGGGGCTACGAGCAGTACTTC
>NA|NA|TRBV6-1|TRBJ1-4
CASSELVGGAGEKLFF
TGTGCCAGCAGTGAACTCGTCGGGGGGGCTGGTGAAAAACTGTTTTTT
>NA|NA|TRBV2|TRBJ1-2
CASSEVQLNYGYTF
TGTGCCAGCAGTGAAGTACAGCTAAACTATGGCTACACCTTC
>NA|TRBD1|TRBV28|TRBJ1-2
CASSIYGTGAGYTF
TGTGCCAGCAGCATTTATGGGACAGGGGCTGGCTACACCTTC
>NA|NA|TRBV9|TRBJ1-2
CASSVVQTPSPSYGYTF
TGTGCCAGCAGCGTAGTACAGACTCCCAGCCCTAGCTATGGCTACACCTTC
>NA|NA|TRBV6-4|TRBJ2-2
CASSETWGRSAGELFF
TGTGCCAGCAGTGAGACCTGGGGCCGGAGCGCCGGGGAGCTGTTTTTT
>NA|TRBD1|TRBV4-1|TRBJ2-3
CASSQPAGTGITDTQYF
TGCGCCAGCAGCCAACCGGCCGGGACAGGGATCACAGATACGCAGTATTTT
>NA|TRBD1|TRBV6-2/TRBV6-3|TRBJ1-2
CASSYSTGQGGSF
TGTGCCAGCAGTTACTCCACTGGACAGGGAGGAAGCTTC
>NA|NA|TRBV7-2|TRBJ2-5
CASSLSPRGGETQYF
TGTGCCAGCAGCTTAAGCCCCAGGGGTGGGGAGACCCAGTACTTC
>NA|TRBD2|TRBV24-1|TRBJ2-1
CATTGGRHEQFF
TGTGCCACCACCGGGGGGAGGCATGAGCAGTTCTTC
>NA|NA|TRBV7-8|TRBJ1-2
CASSLRDNYGYTF
TGTGCCAGCAGCTTAAGGGACAACTATGGCTACACCTTC
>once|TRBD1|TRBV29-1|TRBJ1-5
CSAMTGSGNQPQHF
TGCAGCGCCATGACAGGGAGCGGCAATCAGCCCCAGCATTTT
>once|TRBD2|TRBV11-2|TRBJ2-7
CASSPTLAGGEQYF
TGTGCCAGCAGCCCAACACTAGCGGGGGGCGAGCAGTACTTC
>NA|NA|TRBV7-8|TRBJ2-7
CASSSRDTYEQYF
TGTGCCAGCAGCTCCCGGGACACCTACGAGCAGTACTTC
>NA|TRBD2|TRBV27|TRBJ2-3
CASSLGTNTDTQYF
TGTGCCAGCAGTTTGGGGACTAACACAGATACGCAGTATTTT
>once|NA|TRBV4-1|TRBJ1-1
CASNDLPQPPHTEAFF
TGCGCCAGCAATGATTTACCTCAACCGCCCCACACTGAAGCTTTCTTT
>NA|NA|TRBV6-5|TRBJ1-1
CATLGNMNTEAFF
TGTGCCACCCTGGGGAACATGAACACTGAAGCTTTCTTT
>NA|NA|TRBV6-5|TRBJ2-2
CASRRLAGELFF
TGTGCCAGCAGAAGGTTGGCCGGGGAGCTGTTTTTT
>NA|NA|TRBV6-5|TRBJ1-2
CASSPGHLYGYTF
TGTGCCAGCAGCCCGGGACACCTCTATGGCTACACCTTC
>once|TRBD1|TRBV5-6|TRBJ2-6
CASSSDRVHVLTF
TGTGCCAGCAGTTCGGACAGGGTTCACGTCCTGACTTTC
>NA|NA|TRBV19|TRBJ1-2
CASSLREYGDGYTF
TGTGCCAGTAGTTTAAGGGAGTACGGGGACGGCTACACCTTC
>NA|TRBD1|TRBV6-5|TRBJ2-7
CASSRQGTYEQYF
TGTGCCAGCAGTCGACAGGGTACCTACGAGCAGTACTTC
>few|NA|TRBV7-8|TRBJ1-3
CASSPAPSGNTIYF
TGTGCCAGCAGCCCCGCCCCCTCTGGAAACACCATATATTTT
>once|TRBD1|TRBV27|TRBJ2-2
CASSPRDRGRITGELFF
TGTGCCAGCAGTCCCCGGGACAGGGGGCGAATCACCGGGGAGCTGTTTTTT
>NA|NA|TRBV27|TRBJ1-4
CATQGLTGKYEKLFF
TGTGCCACCCAGGGACTTACAGGGAAATACGAAAAACTGTTTTTT
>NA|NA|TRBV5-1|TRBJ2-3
CASRRLVDLSTDTQYF
TGCGCCAGCAGGAGACTAGTCGACCTTAGCACAGATACGCAGTATTTT
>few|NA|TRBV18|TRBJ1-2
CASSPDTPGNGYTF
TGTGCCAGCTCACCGGATACTCCAGGGAATGGCTACACCTTC
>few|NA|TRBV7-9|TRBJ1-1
CASSLEQGNTEAFF
TGTGCCAGCAGCTTAGAGCAGGGGAACACTGAAGCTTTCTTT
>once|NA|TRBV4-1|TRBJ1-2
CASRPRAVQNYGYTF
TGCGCCAGCAGGCCAAGGGCTGTACAGAACTATGGCTACACCTTC
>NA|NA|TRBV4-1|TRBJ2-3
CASSLPGGRTDTQYF
TGCGCCAGCAGCCTTCCCGGGGGGCGGACAGATACGCAGTATTTT
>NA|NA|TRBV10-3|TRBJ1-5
CAISESGGGQPQHF
TGTGCCATCAGTGAGTCGGGGGGAGGGCAGCCCCAGCATTTT
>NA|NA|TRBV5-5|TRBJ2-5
CASSLGMVKETQYF
TGTGCCAGCAGCCTGGGGATGGTAAAAGAGACCCAGTACTTC
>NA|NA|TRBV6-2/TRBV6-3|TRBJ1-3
CASSYSPGVSGNTIYF
TGTGCCAGCAGTTACTCGCCAGGAGTCTCTGGAAACACCATATATTTT
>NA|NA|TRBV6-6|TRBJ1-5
CASRGTYLDLQPQHF
TGTGCCAGCAGGGGGACCTACCTCGACCTTCAGCCCCAGCATTTT
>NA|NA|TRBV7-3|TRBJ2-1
CASSLKVPASYNEQFF
TGTGCCAGCAGCTTAAAGGTCCCAGCTTCCTACAATGAGCAGTTCTTC
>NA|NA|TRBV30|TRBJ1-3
CAWRGRDSGNTIYF
TGTGCCTGGAGGGGACGGGACTCTGGAAACACCATATATTTT
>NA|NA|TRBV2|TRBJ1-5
CASSGSGPNSNQPQHF
TGTGCCAGCAGTGGCTCTGGCCCCAATAGCAATCAGCCCCAGCATTTT